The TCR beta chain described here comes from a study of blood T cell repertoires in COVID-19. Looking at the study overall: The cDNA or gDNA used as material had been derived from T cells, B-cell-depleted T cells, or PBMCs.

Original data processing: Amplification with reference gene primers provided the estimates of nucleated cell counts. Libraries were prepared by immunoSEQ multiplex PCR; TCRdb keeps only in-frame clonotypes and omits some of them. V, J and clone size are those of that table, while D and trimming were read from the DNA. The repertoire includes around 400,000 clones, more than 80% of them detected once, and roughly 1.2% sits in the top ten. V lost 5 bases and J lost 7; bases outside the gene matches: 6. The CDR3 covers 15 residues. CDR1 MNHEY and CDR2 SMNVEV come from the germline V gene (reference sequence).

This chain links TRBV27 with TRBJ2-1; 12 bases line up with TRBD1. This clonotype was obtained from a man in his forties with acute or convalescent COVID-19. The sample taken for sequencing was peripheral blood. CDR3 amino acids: CASSVGQGAMNEQFF. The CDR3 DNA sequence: TGTGCCAGCAGTGTGGGACAGGGGGCAATGAATGAGCAGTTCTTC.